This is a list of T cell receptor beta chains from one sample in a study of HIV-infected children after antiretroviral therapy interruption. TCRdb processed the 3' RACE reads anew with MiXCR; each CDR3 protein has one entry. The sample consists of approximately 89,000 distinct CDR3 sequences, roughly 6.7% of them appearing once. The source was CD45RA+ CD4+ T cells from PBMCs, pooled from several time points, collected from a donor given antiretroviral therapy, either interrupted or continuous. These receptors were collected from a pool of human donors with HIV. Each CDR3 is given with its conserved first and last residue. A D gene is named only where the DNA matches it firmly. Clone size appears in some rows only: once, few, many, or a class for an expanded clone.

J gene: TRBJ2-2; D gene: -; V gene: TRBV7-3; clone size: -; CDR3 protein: CASSWVRELFF; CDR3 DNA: TGTGCCAGCAGCTGGGTCCGGGAGCTGTTTTTT
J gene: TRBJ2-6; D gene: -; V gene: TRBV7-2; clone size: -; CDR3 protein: CASSAPGRRLPGANVLTF; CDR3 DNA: TGTGCCAGCAGCGCCCCGGGACGACGCCTCCCTGGGGCCAACGTCCTGACTTTC
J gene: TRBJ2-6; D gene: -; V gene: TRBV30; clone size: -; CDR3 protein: CAWSAWTQTSGANVLTF; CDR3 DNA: TGTGCCTGGAGTGCGTGGACACAAACTTCTGGGGCCAACGTCCTGACTTTC
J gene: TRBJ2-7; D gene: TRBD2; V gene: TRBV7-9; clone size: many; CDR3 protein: CASSLLAGNYEQYF; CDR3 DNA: TGTGCCAGCAGCTTATTAGCGGGAAACTACGAGCAGTACTTC
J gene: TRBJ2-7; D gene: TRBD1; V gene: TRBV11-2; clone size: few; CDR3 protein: CASSLGRGLGEQYF; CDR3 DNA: TGTGCCAGCAGCTTAGGCAGGGGGCTCGGCGAGCAGTACTTC
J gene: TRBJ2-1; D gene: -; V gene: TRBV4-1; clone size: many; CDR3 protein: CASSQDDRRSYNEQFF; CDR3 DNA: TGCGCCAGCAGCCAAGATGACAGGCGTTCCTACAATGAGCAGTTCTTC
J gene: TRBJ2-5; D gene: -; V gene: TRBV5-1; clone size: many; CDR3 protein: CASSDNPKETQYF; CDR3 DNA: TGCGCCAGCTCGGACAATCCGAAAGAGACCCAGTACTTC
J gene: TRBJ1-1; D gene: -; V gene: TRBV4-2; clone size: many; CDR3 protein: CASSQVVMGGVGAFF; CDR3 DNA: TGTGCCAGCAGCCAAGTTGTAATGGGGGGGGTTGGTGCTTTCTTT
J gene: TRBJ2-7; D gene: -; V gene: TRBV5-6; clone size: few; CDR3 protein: CASSSSLSYEQYF; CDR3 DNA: TGTGCCAGCAGCTCCTCCCTCTCCTACGAGCAGTACTTC
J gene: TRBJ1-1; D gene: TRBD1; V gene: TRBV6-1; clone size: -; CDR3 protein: CATKLTGGTEAFF; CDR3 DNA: TGTGCCACCAAACTGACAGGGGGCACTGAAGCTTTCTTT
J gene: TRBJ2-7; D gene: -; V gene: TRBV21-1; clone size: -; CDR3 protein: CASSKVSYEQYF; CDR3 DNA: TGTGCCAGCAGCAAAGTCTCCTACGAGCAGTACTTC
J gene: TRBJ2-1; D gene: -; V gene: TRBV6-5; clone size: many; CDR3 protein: CASRPGVVVNNEQFF; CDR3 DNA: TGTGCCAGCAGACCCGGGGTTGTAGTCAACAATGAGCAGTTCTTC
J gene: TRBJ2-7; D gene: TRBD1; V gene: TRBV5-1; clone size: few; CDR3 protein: CASSLGRDRVTYEQYF; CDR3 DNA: TGCGCCAGCAGCTTGGGCCGGGACAGGGTGACCTACGAGCAGTACTTC
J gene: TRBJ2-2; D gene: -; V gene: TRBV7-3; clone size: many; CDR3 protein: CASSLTGPTNTGELFF; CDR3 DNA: TGTGCCAGCAGCTTAACTGGGCCAACGAACACCGGGGAGCTGTTTTTT
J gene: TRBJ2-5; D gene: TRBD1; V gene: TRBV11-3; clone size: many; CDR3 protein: CASRTGTGEETQYF; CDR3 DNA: TGTGCCAGCAGAACCGGGACAGGGGAAGAGACCCAGTACTTC
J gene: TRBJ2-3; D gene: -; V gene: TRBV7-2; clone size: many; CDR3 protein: CASSLLGGLVTDTQYF; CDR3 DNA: TGTGCCAGCAGCTTATTAGGGGGACTCGTAACAGATACGCAGTATTTT
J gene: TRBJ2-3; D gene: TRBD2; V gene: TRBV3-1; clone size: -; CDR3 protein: CASGRVGGLAGTDTQYF; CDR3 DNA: TGTGCCAGCGGTCGAGTAGGCGGACTAGCGGGCACAGATACGCAGTATTTT
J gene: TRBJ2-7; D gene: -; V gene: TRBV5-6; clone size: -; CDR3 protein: CASSFQLIDGAYEQYF; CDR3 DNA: TGTGCCAGCAGCTTTCAGCTGATCGACGGGGCCTACGAGCAGTACTTC
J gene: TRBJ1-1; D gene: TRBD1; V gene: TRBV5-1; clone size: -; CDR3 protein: CASSPRTGRTEAFF; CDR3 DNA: TGCGCCAGCAGCCCCAGGACAGGGAGGACTGAAGCTTTCTTT
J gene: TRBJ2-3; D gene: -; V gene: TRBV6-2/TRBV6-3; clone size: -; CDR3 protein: CASSYLDTQYF; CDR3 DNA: TGTGCCAGCAGTTACCTGGATACGCAGTATTTT
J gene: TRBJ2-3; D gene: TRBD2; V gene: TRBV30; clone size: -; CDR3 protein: CAWSVAGEGTDTQYF; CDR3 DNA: TGTGCCTGGAGTGTAGCGGGGGAGGGGACAGATACGCAGTATTTT
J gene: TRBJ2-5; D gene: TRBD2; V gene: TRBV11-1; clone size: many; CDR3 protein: CASSQLIAGSETQYF; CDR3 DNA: TGTGCCAGCAGCCAGCTGATAGCGGGGAGTGAGACCCAGTACTTC
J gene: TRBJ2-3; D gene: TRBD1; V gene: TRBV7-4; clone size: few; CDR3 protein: CASRDRVVDTQYF; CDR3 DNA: TGTGCCAGCCGAGACAGGGTTGTTGATACGCAGTATTTT
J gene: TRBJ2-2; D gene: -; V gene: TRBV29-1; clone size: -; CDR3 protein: CSVGSQGTTGELFF; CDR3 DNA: TGCAGCGTTGGATCTCAGGGGACGACCGGGGAGCTGTTTTTT
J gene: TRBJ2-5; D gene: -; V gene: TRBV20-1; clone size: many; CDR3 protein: CSAGKGTLKETQYF; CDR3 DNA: TGCAGTGCTGGGAAAGGGACTCTCAAAGAGACCCAGTACTTC
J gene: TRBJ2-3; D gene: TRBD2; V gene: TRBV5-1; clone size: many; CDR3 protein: CASSSLAGVIDTQYF; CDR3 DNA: TGCGCCAGCAGCTCTCTAGCGGGAGTAATAGATACGCAGTATTTT
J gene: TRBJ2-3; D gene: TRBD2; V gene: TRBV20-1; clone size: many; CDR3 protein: CSARGASGREQDRYTQYF; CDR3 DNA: TGCAGTGCTAGAGGGGCTAGCGGGAGGGAACAAGATCGGTATACGCAGTATTTT
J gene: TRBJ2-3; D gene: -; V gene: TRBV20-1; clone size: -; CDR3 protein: CSAYRLEGGTDTQYF; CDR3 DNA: TGCAGTGCTTACCGGCTGGAGGGAGGCACAGATACGCAGTATTTT
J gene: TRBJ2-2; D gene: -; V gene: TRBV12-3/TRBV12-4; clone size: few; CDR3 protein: CASSPGYQTGELFF; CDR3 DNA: TGTGCCAGCAGCCCGGGGTACCAAACCGGGGAGCTGTTTTTT
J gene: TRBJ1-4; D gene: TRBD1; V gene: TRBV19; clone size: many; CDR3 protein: CASSRPGQVPLNEKLFF; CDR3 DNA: TGTGCCAGTAGCCGTCCGGGACAGGTCCCGTTAAATGAAAAACTGTTTTTT
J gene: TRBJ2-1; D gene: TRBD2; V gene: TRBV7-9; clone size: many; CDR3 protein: CASSLALAGGRWDEQFF; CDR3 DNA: TGTGCCAGCAGCTTAGCGCTAGCGGGAGGGCGTTGGGATGAGCAGTTCTTC
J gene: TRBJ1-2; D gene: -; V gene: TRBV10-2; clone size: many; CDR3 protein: CASSEQGGYTF; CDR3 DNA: TGCGCCAGCAGTGAACAGGGTGGCTACACCTTC
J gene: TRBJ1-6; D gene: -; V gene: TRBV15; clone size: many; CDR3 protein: CATSRVLGRNNSPLHF; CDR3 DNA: TGTGCCACCAGCAGAGTTTTAGGCCGGAATAATTCACCCCTCCACTTT
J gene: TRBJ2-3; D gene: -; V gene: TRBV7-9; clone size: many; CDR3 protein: CASSLAQGPDTQYF; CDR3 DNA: TGTGCCAGCAGCTTAGCGCAGGGCCCAGATACGCAGTATTTT
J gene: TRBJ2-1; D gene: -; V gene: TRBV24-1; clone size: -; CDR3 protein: CATSDFREQFF; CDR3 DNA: TGTGCCACCAGTGATTTCAGGGAGCAGTTCTTC
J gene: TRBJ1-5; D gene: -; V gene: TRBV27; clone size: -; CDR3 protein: CATSRGGGWPQHF; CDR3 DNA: TGTGCCACCAGCCGGGGAGGGGGATGGCCCCAGCATTTT
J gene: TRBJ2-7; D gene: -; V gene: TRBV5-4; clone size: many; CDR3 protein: CASSLRQGRTYEQYF; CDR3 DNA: TGTGCCAGCAGCTTGAGGCAGGGGAGGACCTACGAGCAGTACTTC
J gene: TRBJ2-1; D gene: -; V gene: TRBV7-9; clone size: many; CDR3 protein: CATSKGNEQFF; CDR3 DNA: TGTGCCACTTCCAAGGGGAATGAGCAGTTCTTC
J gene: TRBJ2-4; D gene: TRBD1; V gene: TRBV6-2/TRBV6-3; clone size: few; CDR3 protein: CASRPTGVKNIQYF; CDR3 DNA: TGTGCCAGCAGGCCGACAGGGGTGAAAAACATTCAGTACTTC
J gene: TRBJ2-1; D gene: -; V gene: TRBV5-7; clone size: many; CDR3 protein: CASSSHSTGTYNEQFF; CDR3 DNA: TGTGCCAGCAGCTCTCATTCTACCGGGACCTACAATGAGCAGTTCTTC
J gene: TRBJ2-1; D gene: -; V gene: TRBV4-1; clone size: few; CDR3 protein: CASSQDIGARPVGQFF; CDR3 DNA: TGCGCCAGCAGCCAAGATATCGGGGCAAGACCGGTAGGGCAGTTCTTC
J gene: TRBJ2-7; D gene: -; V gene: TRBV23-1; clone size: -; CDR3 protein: CASSQKKPGREVYEQYF; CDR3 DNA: TGCGCCAGCAGTCAAAAGAAACCGGGACGCGAGGTCTACGAGCAGTACTTC
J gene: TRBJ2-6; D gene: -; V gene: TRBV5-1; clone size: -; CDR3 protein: CATSRGPGAKVLTF; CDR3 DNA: TGCGCCACATCACGCGGACCTGGGGCCAAAGTCCTGACTTTC
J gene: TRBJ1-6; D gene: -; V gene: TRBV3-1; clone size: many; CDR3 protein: CASSQDQGMSSPLHF; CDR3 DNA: TGTGCCAGCAGCCAAGATCAGGGAATGAGTTCACCCCTCCACTTT
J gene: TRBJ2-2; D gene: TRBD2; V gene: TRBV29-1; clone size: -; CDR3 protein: CSVEPSGGLTGELFF; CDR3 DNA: TGCAGCGTTGAACCAAGCGGGGGGCTCACCGGGGAGCTGTTTTTT
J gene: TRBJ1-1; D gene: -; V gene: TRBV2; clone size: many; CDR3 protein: CASKGAGSNTEAFF; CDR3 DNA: TGTGCCAGCAAGGGTGCAGGGTCGAACACTGAAGCTTTCTTT
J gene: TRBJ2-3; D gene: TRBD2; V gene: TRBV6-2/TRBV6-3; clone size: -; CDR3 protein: CASSPRLAGARRTPTDTQYF; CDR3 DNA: TGTGCCAGCAGTCCAAGACTAGCGGGGGCTCGGAGGACCCCCACAGATACGCAGTATTTT
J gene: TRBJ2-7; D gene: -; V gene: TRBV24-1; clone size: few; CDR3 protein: CATSAPGIYEQYF; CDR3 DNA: TGTGCCACCAGTGCCCCGGGAATTTACGAGCAGTACTTC
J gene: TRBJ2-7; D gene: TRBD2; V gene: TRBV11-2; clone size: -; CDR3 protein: CASSRTSGGGTYEQYF; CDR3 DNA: TGTGCCAGCAGCAGGACTAGCGGGGGGGGCACCTACGAGCAGTACTTC
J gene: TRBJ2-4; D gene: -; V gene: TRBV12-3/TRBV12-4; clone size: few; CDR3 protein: CASSYQGNIQYF; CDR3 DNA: TGTGCCAGCAGTTACCAGGGCAACATTCAGTACTTC
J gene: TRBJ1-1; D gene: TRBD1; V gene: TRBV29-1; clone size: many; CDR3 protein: CSVRRSGGGTEAFF; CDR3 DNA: TGCAGCGTGCGCCGGTCAGGGGGAGGCACTGAAGCTTTCTTT
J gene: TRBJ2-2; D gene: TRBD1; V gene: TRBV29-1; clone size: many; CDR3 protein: CSAWTGLNTGELFF; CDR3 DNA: TGCAGCGCTTGGACAGGGTTAAACACCGGGGAGCTGTTTTTT
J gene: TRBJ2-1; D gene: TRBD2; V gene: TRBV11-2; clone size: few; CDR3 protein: CASSAGLAGTHEQFF; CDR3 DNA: TGTGCCAGCAGCGCGGGACTAGCGGGAACTCACGAGCAGTTCTTC
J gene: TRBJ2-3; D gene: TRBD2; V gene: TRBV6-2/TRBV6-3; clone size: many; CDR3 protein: CASSYTSGGYTDTQYF; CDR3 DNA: TGTGCCAGCAGTTACACTAGCGGGGGCTACACAGATACGCAGTATTTT
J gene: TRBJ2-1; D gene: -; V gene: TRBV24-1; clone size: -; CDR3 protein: CATSDLKVPGTQSSYNEQFF; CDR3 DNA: TGTGCCACCAGTGATTTGAAGGTACCGGGGACACAAAGCTCCTACAATGAGCAGTTCTTC